The clone carrying this TCR beta chain has ten or more counts. The antigen is not known. This CDR3 spans 11 amino acids. The V gene's germline CDR1 is SEHNR and CDR2 FQNEAQ (reference sequence). Between the trimmed V and J ends, which lost 5 bases and 5 bases, there was a span of 6 bases. Authors' data handling: Clinicopathological groups supplied CDR3 differences that were used to build a distant-metastasis classifier for papillary thyroid cancer. TCRdb recomputed clones from the PCR reads via MiXCR. TCRdb, not the authors, supplied the V and J calls. The data show tens of thousands of clones, with 22% seen just once and about 4% held by the top ten. This sample is drawn from a study of metastatic and nonmetastatic thyroid tumors. Study-level information: Patients with malignant and benign thyroid disease provided blood and tumor or nodule tissue, whose repertoires were compared. Study-wide points: Significantly higher TCR beta diversity was reportedly seen in malignant thyroid tumors than benign nodules, in blood and tumor.

Patients were all untreated before their thyroid surgery. V usage is TRBV7-9 and J usage is TRBJ2-5; D call uncertain. The receptor comes from a male donor with papillary thyroid cancer or a benign thyroid nodule (not recorded which). Some clones in this sample may be carry-over from other donors' samples. The sequenced sample consisted of blood. In nucleotides, the CDR3 is TGTGCCAGCAGCGGCCGGGAGACCCAGTACTTC. It yields the protein CASSGRETQYF.